These T cell receptor beta chains were read from a single sample in a study of chemoradiotherapy in HPV16-positive cancers. Repertoires were generated with immunoSEQ multiplex PCR, while TCRdb's copy carries only in-frame clones and drops some. Altogether some 11,000 clones are present, 90% being singletons, with the ten largest covering approximately 2.6%. This specimen was collected from a patient who underwent chemoradiotherapy. The receptor source for this set is a human donor with HPV-associated anogenital cancer. CDR3s include the opening cysteine and the closing phenylalanine or tryptophan. The order of the fields is J gene, clone size, D gene, V gene, CDR3 protein, CDR3 DNA. The D gene is left open where the match is weak. The size of a clone is reported for some rows only, either as once, few or many, or as a class for expanded clones.

j_call: TRBJ2-1; clone_size: -; d_call: -; v_call: TRBV21-1; cdr3_aa: CASSKERGQRSYNEQFF; cdr3_nt: TGTGCCAGCAGCAAAGAAAGGGGACAGAGGTCCTACAATGAGCAGTTCTTC
j_call: TRBJ2-7; clone_size: -; d_call: -; v_call: TRBV25-1; cdr3_aa: CASSDRTPGEYEQYF; cdr3_nt: TGTGCCAGCAGTGACAGGACGCCAGGGGAATACGAGCAGTACTTC
j_call: TRBJ1-1; clone_size: few; d_call: -; v_call: TRBV25-1; cdr3_aa: CASTPPGEGEAFF; cdr3_nt: TGTGCCAGCACTCCGCCAGGGGAGGGTGAAGCTTTCTTT
j_call: TRBJ1-6; clone_size: -; d_call: -; v_call: TRBV9; cdr3_aa: CASSAQPGPKPNSPLHF; cdr3_nt: TGTGCCAGCAGCGCACAACCGGGACCGAAGCCAAATTCACCCCTCCACTTT
j_call: TRBJ2-2; clone_size: -; d_call: TRBD1; v_call: TRBV25-1; cdr3_aa: CASSEYWTGGTGELFF; cdr3_nt: TGTGCCAGCAGTGAATATTGGACAGGTGGGACCGGGGAGCTGTTTTTT
j_call: TRBJ1-2; clone_size: -; d_call: -; v_call: TRBV7-9; cdr3_aa: CASSFPQTPPSF; cdr3_nt: TGTGCCAGCAGCTTCCCTCAGACACCTCCGTCCTTC
j_call: TRBJ2-1; clone_size: -; d_call: -; v_call: TRBV12-5; cdr3_aa: CASGLVTGLGQFF; cdr3_nt: TGTGCTAGTGGTTTGGTCACAGGGTTAGGGCAGTTCTTC
j_call: TRBJ1-6; clone_size: -; d_call: -; v_call: TRBV11-1; cdr3_aa: CASSLGTNNSPLHF; cdr3_nt: TGTGCCAGCAGCTTAGGGACAAATAATTCACCCCTCCACTTT
j_call: TRBJ2-3; clone_size: -; d_call: TRBD2; v_call: TRBV9; cdr3_aa: CASSVWGLAGAGTDTQYF; cdr3_nt: TGTGCCAGCAGCGTTTGGGGACTAGCGGGAGCCGGCACAGATACGCAGTATTTT
j_call: TRBJ1-2; clone_size: -; d_call: -; v_call: TRBV7-2; cdr3_aa: CASSLGARNYGYTF; cdr3_nt: TGTGCCAGCAGCTTGGGGGCGCGAAACTATGGCTACACCTTC
j_call: TRBJ1-2; clone_size: -; d_call: TRBD1; v_call: TRBV27; cdr3_aa: CASSLGQGRYGYTF; cdr3_nt: TGTGCCAGCAGTTTAGGACAGGGGCGCTATGGCTACACCTTC
j_call: TRBJ2-1; clone_size: -; d_call: TRBD1; v_call: TRBV18; cdr3_aa: CASSLWGTGVFNEQFF; cdr3_nt: TGTGCCAGCTCTCTCTGGGGGACAGGGGTTTTCAATGAGCAGTTCTTC
j_call: TRBJ1-2; clone_size: -; d_call: -; v_call: TRBV6-1; cdr3_aa: CASGRDYYGYTF; cdr3_nt: TGTGCCAGCGGCCGGGATTACTATGGCTACACCTTC
j_call: TRBJ2-3; clone_size: -; d_call: TRBD2; v_call: TRBV5-1; cdr3_aa: CASSPPRGSGGADTQYF; cdr3_nt: TGCGCCAGCAGCCCCCCCCGGGGGAGCGGGGGTGCAGATACGCAGTATTTT
j_call: TRBJ2-1; clone_size: -; d_call: -; v_call: TRBV6-5; cdr3_aa: CASSYSPPSVNEQFF; cdr3_nt: TGTGCCAGCAGTTACTCCCCTCCGTCGGTCAATGAGCAGTTCTTC
j_call: TRBJ2-3; clone_size: -; d_call: TRBD2; v_call: TRBV5-4; cdr3_aa: CASRLAGASTDTQYF; cdr3_nt: TGTGCCAGCAGGTTAGCGGGGGCTAGCACAGATACGCAGTATTTT
j_call: TRBJ1-1; clone_size: -; d_call: -; v_call: TRBV6-5; cdr3_aa: CASSYSGGNTEAFF; cdr3_nt: TGTGCCAGCAGTTACTCGGGTGGGAACACTGAAGCTTTCTTT
j_call: TRBJ1-2; clone_size: -; d_call: TRBD1; v_call: TRBV19; cdr3_aa: CASTRGGFGYGYTF; cdr3_nt: TGTGCCAGTACCAGGGGGGGGTTCGGCTATGGCTACACCTTC
j_call: TRBJ1-4; clone_size: -; d_call: -; v_call: TRBV5-6; cdr3_aa: CASSLGVRSGGEKLFF; cdr3_nt: TGTGCCAGCAGCTTAGGTGTTAGGAGCGGGGGTGAAAAACTGTTTTTT
j_call: TRBJ1-2; clone_size: -; d_call: -; v_call: TRBV5-1; cdr3_aa: CASNPGRPDGYTF; cdr3_nt: TGCGCCAGCAACCCAGGCAGGCCGGATGGCTACACCTTC
j_call: TRBJ2-2; clone_size: -; d_call: -; v_call: TRBV10-2; cdr3_aa: CASSEPRGVRGSGTGELFF; cdr3_nt: TGCGCCAGCAGTGAGCCGAGAGGGGTGAGAGGGAGTGGGACCGGGGAGCTGTTTTTT
j_call: TRBJ2-5; clone_size: -; d_call: TRBD1; v_call: TRBV6-5; cdr3_aa: CASMGQGEETQYF; cdr3_nt: TGTGCCAGCATGGGACAGGGAGAAGAGACCCAGTACTTC
j_call: TRBJ2-5; clone_size: -; d_call: -; v_call: TRBV5-1; cdr3_aa: CASSGGFFRVGIQETQYF; cdr3_nt: TGCGCCAGCAGTGGAGGATTCTTCAGGGTGGGGATACAAGAGACCCAGTACTTC
j_call: TRBJ2-7; clone_size: -; d_call: TRBD1; v_call: TRBV6-1; cdr3_aa: CASSERVGGQGIGEQYF; cdr3_nt: TGTGCCAGCAGTGAACGAGTTGGGGGACAGGGGATCGGCGAGCAGTACTTC
j_call: TRBJ1-6; clone_size: -; d_call: -; v_call: TRBV2; cdr3_aa: CASTSDRWSSYNSPLHF; cdr3_nt: TGTGCCAGCACATCGGACCGCTGGAGCTCCTATAATTCACCCCTCCACTTT
j_call: TRBJ2-5; clone_size: once; d_call: -; v_call: TRBV9; cdr3_aa: CASSVGGYFEETQYF; cdr3_nt: TGTGCCAGCAGCGTAGGGGGTTACTTCGAAGAGACCCAGTACTTC
j_call: TRBJ2-7; clone_size: -; d_call: -; v_call: TRBV5-1; cdr3_aa: CASGAPGSSSYEQYF; cdr3_nt: TGCGCCAGCGGGGCGCCAGGGTCCAGCTCCTACGAGCAGTACTTC
j_call: TRBJ2-7; clone_size: -; d_call: -; v_call: TRBV6-5; cdr3_aa: CASSYGGSYEQYF; cdr3_nt: TGTGCCAGCAGTTACGGGGGGTCCTACGAGCAGTACTTC
j_call: TRBJ2-7; clone_size: -; d_call: TRBD1; v_call: TRBV18; cdr3_aa: CASSGQGAREQYF; cdr3_nt: TGTGCCAGCTCGGGACAGGGGGCGAGGGAGCAGTACTTC
j_call: TRBJ2-1; clone_size: -; d_call: -; v_call: TRBV7-2; cdr3_aa: CASSSQGNYYNEQFF; cdr3_nt: TGTGCCAGCAGCTCTCAGGGGAATTACTACAATGAGCAGTTCTTC
j_call: TRBJ1-2; clone_size: -; d_call: -; v_call: TRBV6-1; cdr3_aa: CASSSGLAYYGYTF; cdr3_nt: TGTGCCAGCAGTTCTGGGCTGGCGTACTATGGCTACACCTTC
j_call: TRBJ2-5; clone_size: -; d_call: -; v_call: TRBV5-1; cdr3_aa: CASSLAVTQETQYF; cdr3_nt: TGCGCCAGCAGCTTGGCCGTGACGCAAGAGACCCAGTACTTC
j_call: TRBJ2-1; clone_size: -; d_call: -; v_call: TRBV9; cdr3_aa: CASSVRTETLVHEQFF; cdr3_nt: TGTGCCAGCAGCGTCCGGACAGAAACATTGGTCCATGAGCAGTTCTTC
j_call: TRBJ2-7; clone_size: -; d_call: TRBD1; v_call: TRBV7-2; cdr3_aa: CASSLSGTGSEQYF; cdr3_nt: TGTGCCAGCAGCTTATCTGGGACAGGCTCCGAGCAGTACTTC
j_call: TRBJ2-7; clone_size: -; d_call: TRBD2; v_call: TRBV9; cdr3_aa: CASSVGMGRADEQYF; cdr3_nt: TGTGCCAGCAGCGTAGGGATGGGGAGGGCTGACGAGCAGTACTTC
j_call: TRBJ2-1; clone_size: -; d_call: -; v_call: TRBV7-3; cdr3_aa: CASSFVAGAFNEQFF; cdr3_nt: TGTGCCAGCAGCTTCGTCGCGGGGGCTTTCAATGAGCAGTTCTTC
j_call: TRBJ1-2; clone_size: -; d_call: TRBD1; v_call: TRBV10-3; cdr3_aa: CAISESGGTGNGYTF; cdr3_nt: TGTGCCATCAGTGAGTCGGGAGGGACAGGGAATGGCTACACCTTC
j_call: TRBJ1-1; clone_size: -; d_call: TRBD1; v_call: TRBV10-3; cdr3_aa: CAISEGQGNTEAFF; cdr3_nt: TGTGCCATCAGTGAGGGACAGGGGAACACTGAAGCTTTCTTT
j_call: TRBJ2-7; clone_size: -; d_call: -; v_call: TRBV7-6; cdr3_aa: CASSLDRDGEQYF; cdr3_nt: TGTGCCAGCAGCTTAGACAGGGACGGCGAGCAGTACTTC
j_call: TRBJ2-3; clone_size: -; d_call: -; v_call: TRBV2; cdr3_aa: CASLAPQRSRLTDTQYF; cdr3_nt: TGTGCCAGCTTAGCGCCCCAGAGATCGAGACTCACAGATACGCAGTATTTT
j_call: TRBJ1-1; clone_size: -; d_call: TRBD1; v_call: TRBV6-5; cdr3_aa: CASSRTGRNTEAFF; cdr3_nt: TGTGCCAGCAGTCGGACAGGGAGGAACACTGAAGCTTTCTTT
j_call: TRBJ2-5; clone_size: -; d_call: -; v_call: TRBV5-6; cdr3_aa: CASSLEARVGETQYF; cdr3_nt: TGTGCCAGCAGCTTGGAAGCGCGGGTGGGCGAGACCCAGTACTTC
j_call: TRBJ2-2; clone_size: -; d_call: -; v_call: TRBV7-6; cdr3_aa: CASRGNRNTGELFF; cdr3_nt: TGTGCCAGCAGGGGGAACCGGAACACCGGGGAGCTGTTTTTT
j_call: TRBJ1-2; clone_size: -; d_call: -; v_call: TRBV30; cdr3_aa: CAWRARASVRGYTF; cdr3_nt: TGTGCCTGGCGCGCACGGGCGTCCGTTCGGGGCTACACCTTC
j_call: TRBJ2-1; clone_size: -; d_call: -; v_call: TRBV10-1; cdr3_aa: CASSKTRAGYNEQFF; cdr3_nt: TGCGCCAGCAGTAAGACTCGGGCGGGGTACAATGAGCAGTTCTTC
j_call: TRBJ1-2; clone_size: -; d_call: -; v_call: TRBV5-6; cdr3_aa: CASRAYLRVNYGYTF; cdr3_nt: TGTGCCAGCAGAGCCTATCTCCGGGTTAACTATGGCTACACCTTC
j_call: TRBJ1-6; clone_size: once; d_call: -; v_call: TRBV10-3; cdr3_aa: CAISADSSGSYNSPLHF; cdr3_nt: TGTGCCATATCGGCAGACAGTTCCGGATCTTATAATTCACCCCTCCACTTT
j_call: TRBJ1-5; clone_size: -; d_call: -; v_call: TRBV6-5; cdr3_aa: CASSYGANQPQHF; cdr3_nt: TGTGCCAGCAGTTACGGGGCAAATCAGCCCCAGCATTTT
j_call: TRBJ1-1; clone_size: -; d_call: -; v_call: TRBV28; cdr3_aa: CASSLGTRIGFF; cdr3_nt: TGTGCCAGCAGTTTAGGAACCAGAATTGGTTTCTTT
j_call: TRBJ1-2; clone_size: -; d_call: -; v_call: TRBV4-2; cdr3_aa: CASSQMSQEANYGYTF; cdr3_nt: TGTGCCAGCAGCCAAATGAGTCAGGAGGCTAACTATGGCTACACCTTC
j_call: TRBJ2-1; clone_size: -; d_call: -; v_call: TRBV11-2; cdr3_aa: CASVGGSNEQFF; cdr3_nt: TGTGCCAGCGTCGGAGGGAGTAATGAGCAGTTCTTC